This T cell receptor beta chain was sequenced for a study of CD4 T cells in relation to SARS-CoV-2 and coronaviruses. Per the germline V gene, CDR1 is MDHEN and CDR2 is SYDVKM. V was shortened by 6 bases and J by 0 bases, with 12 bases between the two germline ends. CDR3 length: 14 residues. Using immunoSEQ multiplex PCR, the repertoire was profiled, and TCRdb retains in-frame clones only, with some absent. In the table there are some 40,000 clones, 77% of which are singletons. As for this clone: Antigen unknown.

Sequencing used memory CD4+ T cells from PBMCs, cultured in vitro. This receptor was taken from an adult with COVID-19. The chain recombines TRBV28 with TRBJ2-7; TRBD2 is a possible D gene (7 bases). CDR3 in amino acids: CASRRRGGSYEQYF. The CDR3 DNA is TGTGCCAGCAGGAGGAGGGGGGGCTCCTACGAGCAGTACTTC. Full variable domain (outside the CDR3, taken from reference TRBV28 and TRBJ2-7): DVKVTQSSRYLVKRTGEKVFLECVQDMDHENMFWYRQDPGLGLRLIYFSYDVKMKEKGDIPEGYSVSREKKERFSLILESASTNQTSMYLCASRRRGGSYEQYFGPGTRLTVT.